Following are 13 T cell receptor beta chains from one sample sequenced in a study of blood T cells in healthy people across ages. PCR was performed a second time for roughly 7 to 12 cycles using a sample-barcoded 5' primer and a J-beta primer mix. TCRdb reprocessed the 5' RACE reads via MiXCR and lists one record per CDR3 protein. The profile shows 500,000 to 550,000 distinct CDR3 sequences, about 24% of them singletons. This same sample was also taken into another study, of T cells of mothers and their children.

Sequenced: blood. The source of these receptors is a boy aged 5-17 years in good health.

There are many counts of this clonotype. J is TRBJ2-7 and V is TRBV7-6; possible D gene TRBD1, 5 bases. The CDR3 length is 15 residues. V was cut by 5 bases and J by 5 bases, with 19 bases left in between. CDR1 SGHVS and CDR2 FNYEAQ come from the germline V gene. The CDR3 loop reads CASSPSAAPRDEQYF. The CDR3 DNA follows: TGTGCCAGCAGCCCTTCGGCTGCCCCCAGGGACGAGCAGTACTTC.

The rearrangement uses TRBV14 and TRBJ2-5, with TRBD2 matching 10 bases. J lost 4 bases, V lost 4 bases, and 6 bases had no gene match. The CDR3 is made up of 15 amino acids. The germline V gene encodes CDR1 SGHDN and CDR2 FVKESK. The chain's CDR3 is CASSPGLARGETQYF. The CDR3 DNA reads as TGTGCCAGCAGCCCGGGACTAGCGAGGGGAGAGACCCAGTACTTC.

This clonotype has a handful of counts. The rearrangement links TRBV6-5 to TRBJ2-5, with D maybe TRBD1 (5 bases). Germline CDR1 MNHEY, CDR2 SVGAGI. The V end was cut by 6 bases, the J end by 5 bases, with 13 bases between. The CDR3 is 13 residues long. The CDR3 loop is CASSRDNRETQYF. The CDR3 nucleotides read TGTGCCAGCAGCCGAGACAACAGGGAGACCCAGTACTTC.

The J gene is TRBJ2-7, the V gene TRBV12-3 or TRBV12-4, with TRBD2 matching 9 bases. The trim removed 5 bases at V and 2 bases at J, leaving 7 bases unmatched. The CDR3 loop spans 15 amino acids. CDR3 coding DNA: TGTGCCAGCAGTCGGCAGCGGGAGGCTACCTACGAGCAGTACTTC. It translates to CASSRQREATYEQYF.

This clonotype was seen more than once but under ten times. The CDR3 region is CASSSHSSGSRTQYF. In nucleotides, the CDR3 is TGTGCCAGCAGTTCCCATTCTAGCGGCTCCAGGACCCAGTACTTC. This chain joins TRBV28 and TRBJ2-5, with 7 nucleotides matching TRBD2. V lost 4 bases to trimming and J lost 7 bases; unmatched junction nucleotides: 12. Germline CDR1 MDHEN, CDR2 SYDVKM. The CDR3 extends over 15 amino acids.

In its sample, this clonotype was seen a few times. The V and J genes are TRBV7-8 and TRBJ2-7; the D gene is possibly TRBD1 (6 bases). Trimming removed 4 bases at V and 4 bases at J, with 17 bases between. CDR3 length: 15 amino acids. CDR1 SGHVS and CDR2 FQNEAQ come from the germline V gene. The CDR3 is CASSWHRVFSYEQYF. The CDR3 DNA sequence: TGTGCCAGCAGCTGGCACAGGGTATTCAGTTACGAGCAGTACTTC.

V usage is TRBV5-1 and J usage is TRBJ2-6; no clear D gene. In germline, CDR1 is SGHRS, CDR2 YFSETQ. Trimming shortened V by 5 bases and J by 1 base, and 4 bases separated the two germline ends. This CDR3 is 13 amino acids long. CDR3 amino acids: CASRKSGANVLTF. The CDR3 DNA reads as TGCGCCAGCAGGAAGTCTGGGGCCAACGTCCTGACTTTC.

The chain is built from TRBV6-1 and TRBJ2-3; no reliable D call. The CDR3 runs to 13 residues. The V gene's germline CDR1 is MNHNS and CDR2 SASEGT. V was clipped by 5 bases and J by 2 bases, with 8 bases between them. Here the CDR3 reads CASSRKDTDTQYF. In DNA form, the CDR3 reads TGTGCCAGCAGTAGGAAGGACACAGATACGCAGTATTTT.

The chain has TRBV5-1 and TRBJ2-5, with TRBD2 identical over 8 bases. The J call may be wrong; the DNA end is better matched by TRBJ2-1. Germline-derived CDR1 and CDR2 are SGHRS and YFSETQ. The CDR3 consists of 17 residues. CDR3 sequence (DNA): TGCGCCAGCAGCTTTCTCGCAACCGGGGGGGGCCACAATGAGCAGTTCTTC. Its protein product is CASSFLATGGGHNEQFF.

The V and J genes are TRBV20-1 and TRBJ2-5; weak D call: TRBD2 (5 bases). The J call may be wrong; the DNA end is better matched by TRBJ2-7. Per the germline V gene, CDR1 is DFQATT and CDR2 is SNEGSKA (reference sequence). The CDR3 length is 12 residues. The CDR3 protein is CSARRGSDEQYF. In DNA form, the CDR3 reads TGCAGTGCTAGAAGAGGGAGCGACGAGCAGTACTTC.

This clonotype was counted a few times. The chain carries TRBV29-1 and TRBJ1-4; D ambiguous. V was shortened by 6 bases and J by 3 bases, with 8 bases between the two germline ends. There are 12 residues in the CDR3. CDR1 is SQVTM, CDR2 ANQGSEA, per germline. This CDR3 reads CSVVGPNEKLFF. CDR3 nucleotides: TGCAGCGTCGTAGGTCCTAATGAAAAACTGTTTTTT.

This clonotype was seen repeatedly, ten times or more. The chain joins TRBV10-3 to TRBJ2-2; D unresolved. CDR1 ENHRY and CDR2 SYGVKD come from the germline V gene. Trimming stripped 2 bases from V and 6 bases from J, with 13 bases between. There are 15 residues in the CDR3. The CDR3 bases are TGTGCCATCAGTGAGGCCCTGAATAACGCCGGGGAGCTGTTTTTT. Translated, it gives CAISEALNNAGELFF.

This clonotype turned up a few times. The CDR3 sequence: CASNTVYYEQYF. As DNA, the CDR3 is TGTGCCAGCAATACCGTATATTACGAGCAGTACTTC. The chain carries TRBV28 and TRBJ2-5; D not resolved. TRBJ2-7 explains the end of the DNA better; the J call may be wrong. Germline-derived CDR1 and CDR2 are MDHEN and SYDVKM. CDR3 length: 12 residues.